These 14 T cell receptor beta chains were sequenced from one sample in a study of T cells in Graves' hyperthyroidism and ophthalmopathy. Amplified regions were TCR beta CDR3 sequences from RNA transcripts. HTBI primers were the set used in a first-round RT-PCR of the TCR CDR3. MiXCR, run by TCRdb on the multiplex PCR reads, gives a single entry per CDR3 protein. The table includes over 550,000 distinct CDR3 sequences, over 15% detected once. Material: blood. All receptors come from a woman aged 18-29 years with Graves' hyperthyroidism.

This clonotype was seen a few times. This CDR3 is missing its conserved last phenylalanine or tryptophan, likely due to a read error. This rearrangement joins TRBV29-1 to TRBJ1-1; TRBD1 matches 7 bases. The CDR3 totals 13 residues. Per germline, CDR1 SQVTM and CDR2 ANQGSEA. Trimming cost V 1 base and J 1 base; bases outside gene matches: 0. The CDR3 nucleotides are TGCAGCGTTGAAGGGACAGGGAACACTGAAGCTTTCTTA. This codes for CSVEGTGNTEAFL.

The sample holds many counts of this clonotype. The chain combines TRBV3-1 with TRBJ2-5, with D possibly matching TRBD1 (6 bases). The germline gives CDR1 LGHDT, CDR2 YNNKEL (reference sequence). The CDR3 loop spans 16 amino acids. The V end lost 4 bases, the J end lost 1 base, and 16 bases lay between the germline ends. The CDR3 region is CASSPSVTGLQETQYF. The DNA of the CDR3 is TGTGCCAGCAGCCCAAGCGTGACAGGACTCCAAGAGACCCAGTACTTC.

As for this clonotype: Germline is not matched at one junction end, which may reflect a read error. This sequence joins TRBV7-7 and TRBJ2-3; D is tentatively TRBD1 or TRBD2 (5 bases each). The germline V gene encodes CDR1 SSHAT and CDR2 FNYEAQ (reference sequence). The CDR3 sequence is 15 residues long. The DNA for the CDR3 is TGTGCTAGCAGCCCCGGGACCCCTAGCACAGATACGCAGTATTTT. Its protein is CASSPGTPSTDTQYF.

Here the CDR3 DNA reads TGTGCCAGCAGTTCTCCGGGACAGGGGGCATGGGAGACCCAGTACTTC. Protein sequence: CASSSPGQGAWETQYF. V gene TRBV6-2 or TRBV6-3 combines with J gene TRBJ2-5; 12 nucleotides agree with TRBD1. With 4 bases clipped from V and 5 bases from J, the junction kept 8 bases outside the gene matches. The CDR3 is 16 amino acids. Germline-derived CDR1 and CDR2 are MNHEY and SVGEGT.

The chain joins TRBV19 to TRBJ2-1; D unclear. Germline CDR1 reads LNHDA; CDR2 reads SQIVND (reference sequence). The CDR3 totals 15 residues. With 1 base removed from V and 9 bases from J, the gap between germline ends came to 16 bases. CDR3 nucleotide sequence: TGTGCCAGTAGTATAGGTACGAACCCCCGATCTGAGCAGTTCTTC. Residues: CASSIGTNPRSEQFF.

The sample holds a few counts of this clonotype. V gene TRBV7-9 combines with J gene TRBJ1-3, with 7 bases lining up with TRBD1. Trimming removed 5 bases from V and 3 bases from J; junction bases left unmatched: 7. CDR3 length: 15 amino acids. Germline assignment: CDR1 SEHNR and CDR2 FQNEAQ (reference sequence). The CDR3 region is CASSPRRDSGNTIYF. In nucleotides, the CDR3 is TGTGCCAGCAGCCCCCGAAGGGACAGTGGAAACACCATATATTTT.

This clonotype was observed many times. The J gene is TRBJ2-1, the V gene TRBV10-3, with 9 bases that match TRBD2. Losses at the gene ends were 4 bases for V and 7 bases for J; bases not matched to a gene: 5. The CDR3 is made up of 14 amino acids. Germline V gene data show CDR1 as ENHRY and CDR2 as SYGVKD. This CDR3 reads CAISVASGTNEQFF. The CDR3 DNA follows: TGTGCCATCAGTGTCGCTAGCGGGACAAATGAGCAGTTCTTC.

The V gene is TRBV3-1, the J gene TRBJ2-1; D is undetermined. The CDR3 consists of 16 residues. Germline CDR1 reads LGHDT; CDR2 reads YNNKEL (reference sequence). Trimming left V 0 bases short and J 9 bases short, with 18 bases between. The CDR3 DNA reads TGTGCCAGCAGCCAAGATCGTCAGAAAAAGGCGTTTGAGCAGTTCTTC. This encodes CASSQDRQKKAFEQFF.

The table lists this clonotype with many counts. The chain has TRBV11-2 and TRBJ1-2, with D unclear. This CDR3 contains 13 residues. The germline V gene encodes CDR1 SGHAT and CDR2 FQNNGV. Trimming shortened V by 0 bases and J by 5 bases, and 7 bases separated the two germline ends. This CDR3 reads CASSLDTSYGYTF. CDR3 nucleotide sequence: TGTGCCAGCAGCTTAGATACCTCTTATGGCTACACCTTC. The full variable domain, its missing parts supplied by reference TRBV11-2 and TRBJ1-2, is EAGVAQSPRYKIIEKRQSVAFWCNPISGHATLYWYQQILGQGPKLLIQFQNNGVVDDSQLPKDRFSAERLKGVDSTLKIQPAKLEDSAVYLCASSLDTSYGYTFGSGTRLTVV.

This clonotype has a count of ten or more. The gene calls are TRBV7-8 and TRBJ1-5; no clear D. V lost 5 bases and J 1 base, leaving 15 bases between the germline ends. Germline CDR1 reads SGHVS; CDR2 reads FQNEAQ. The CDR3 covers 16 residues. In DNA form, the CDR3 reads TGTGCCAGCAGCCCTTTTGGGGTCACGAGCAATCAGCCCCAGCATTTT. Its translation: CASSPFGVTSNQPQHF.

This clonotype was seen more than once but under ten times. The chain has TRBV20-1 and TRBJ1-1; possibly TRBD1 for D (5 bases). Germline values: CDR1 DFQATT, CDR2 SNEGSKA (reference sequence). The V gene lost 1 base and the J gene lost 8 bases, with 11 bases spanning the gap. There are 12 residues in the CDR3. CDR3 in DNA: TGCAGTGCTAGAGTGGGGGTCCGGGAAGCTTTCTTT. It specifies CSARVGVREAFF.

This clonotype has a count of ten or more. This chain joins TRBV12-3 or TRBV12-4 and TRBJ2-7; D may be TRBD2 (5 bases). Trimming pared 10 bases from V and 7 bases from J, leaving 20 bases between. The CDR3 spans 13 residues. The CDR3 DNA is TGTGCCACCTCAGTTTATATCGGGAATGAGCAGTACTTC. This encodes CATSVYIGNEQYF.

This clonotype was recorded at least ten times. This chain joins TRBV20-1 and TRBJ2-3; 13 nucleotides match TRBD2. CDR1 DFQATT and CDR2 SNEGSKA come from the germline V gene (reference sequence). The CDR3 consists of 14 residues. DNA for the CDR3: TGCAGCGACGAAGGGACTAGCGGGGCAGATACGCAGTATTTT. Its protein product is CSDEGTSGADTQYF.

This clonotype was counted only a few times. The chain links TRBV7-9 to TRBJ2-3; the D gene is possibly TRBD1 (5 bases). The V end lost 5 bases, the J end lost 7 bases, and 10 bases lay between the germline ends. The length of the CDR3 is 12 residues. Germline V gene data show CDR1 as SEHNR and CDR2 as FQNEAQ (reference sequence). CDR3 loop: CASSLGPNTQYF. CDR3 DNA: TGTGCCAGCAGCCTGGGGCCAAATACGCAGTATTTT.